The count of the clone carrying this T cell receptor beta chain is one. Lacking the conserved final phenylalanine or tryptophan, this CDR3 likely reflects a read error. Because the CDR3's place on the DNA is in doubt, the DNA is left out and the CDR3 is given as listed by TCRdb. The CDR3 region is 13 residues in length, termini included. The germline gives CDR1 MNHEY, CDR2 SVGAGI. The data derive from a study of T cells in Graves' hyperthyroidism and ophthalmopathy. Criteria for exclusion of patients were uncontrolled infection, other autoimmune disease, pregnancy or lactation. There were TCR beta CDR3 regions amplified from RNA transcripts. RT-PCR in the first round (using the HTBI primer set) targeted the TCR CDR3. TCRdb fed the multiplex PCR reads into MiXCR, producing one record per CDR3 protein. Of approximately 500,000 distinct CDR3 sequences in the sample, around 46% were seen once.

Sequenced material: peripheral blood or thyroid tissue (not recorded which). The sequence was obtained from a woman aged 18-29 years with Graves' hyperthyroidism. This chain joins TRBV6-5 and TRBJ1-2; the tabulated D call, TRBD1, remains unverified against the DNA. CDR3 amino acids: CASSYQPGQGSTY.